Included here is one T cell receptor beta chain sequence, with context. TCRdb keeps only in-frame clones here, not all; method: immunoSEQ multiplex PCR. The data contain 30,000 or so clones, 70% to 85% of them singletons. The sample comes from a study of preoperative IRX-2 immunotherapy in early breast cancer. Treatment given: preoperative locoregional IRX-2 cytokine immunotherapy. Germline V gene sequence: CDR1 SGHVS, CDR2 FNYEAQ. The CDR3 sequence is 15 residues long. Germline trimming cut 5 bases from V and 10 bases from J; bases unmatched to any gene: 8. The TCR comes from a human donor with breast cancer. Sampling was done from a patient treated with IRX-2 immunotherapy. This chain links TRBV7-6 with TRBJ2-1, with 13 nucleotides matching TRBD2. The CDR3 spells CASSSGLAGVTEQFF. CDR3 sequence (DNA): TGTGCCAGCAGCAGCGGACTAGCGGGGGTTACCGAGCAGTTCTTC.